These T cell receptor beta chains were read from a single sample in a study of OX40 agonist ivuxolimab in advanced cancers. The assay was immunoSEQ multiplex PCR, and TCRdb's table has in-frame clones only and misses some. The sample holds about 55,000 clones; 75% to 90% are singletons and the top ten take roughly 13%. Sequencing was performed on CD4+ or CD8+ T cells sorted from blood, taken in a trial of the OX40 agonist ivuxolimab. These receptor sequences come from an adult with an advanced solid tumor such as melanoma, head and neck, liver or kidney cancer. Each CDR3 is given with its conserved first and last residue. D genes are given only for firm matches. The size of a clone is reported for some rows only, either as once, few or many, or as a class for expanded clones.

v_call: TRBV15; d_call: -; j_call: TRBJ1-2; clone_size: -; cdr3_aa: CATSGTQGLYGYTF; cdr3_nt: TGTGCCACCAGCGGAACACAGGGCCTCTATGGCTACACCTTC
v_call: TRBV19; d_call: TRBD2; j_call: TRBJ2-7; clone_size: once; cdr3_aa: CASSPLGGTKGEQYF; cdr3_nt: TGTGCCAGTAGTCCCCTAGGAGGGACTAAAGGCGAGCAGTACTTC
v_call: TRBV7-6; d_call: -; j_call: TRBJ1-4; clone_size: -; cdr3_aa: CASSEQGYNEKLFF; cdr3_nt: TGTGCCAGCAGCGAACAGGGATATAATGAAAAACTGTTTTTT
v_call: TRBV18; d_call: -; j_call: TRBJ2-7; clone_size: -; cdr3_aa: CASSPTGTSYEQYF; cdr3_nt: TGTGCCAGCTCACCGACCGGGACTTCCTACGAGCAGTACTTC
v_call: TRBV2; d_call: -; j_call: TRBJ1-6; clone_size: -; cdr3_aa: CASRPGYRDINSPLHF; cdr3_nt: TGTGCTAGCAGACCAGGGTACCGGGACATTAATTCACCCCTCCACTTT
v_call: TRBV10-3; d_call: TRBD2; j_call: TRBJ2-1; clone_size: -; cdr3_aa: CAISKGTSGTNNEQFF; cdr3_nt: TGTGCCATCAGCAAAGGGACTAGCGGCACTAACAATGAGCAGTTCTTC
v_call: TRBV6-5; d_call: -; j_call: TRBJ2-1; clone_size: few; cdr3_aa: CASSRRKLNEQFF; cdr3_nt: TGTGCCAGCAGCCGCAGGAAGCTCAATGAGCAGTTCTTC
v_call: TRBV27; d_call: -; j_call: TRBJ2-7; clone_size: -; cdr3_aa: CASSPRDFSPGEQYF; cdr3_nt: TGTGCCAGCAGTCCCCGGGACTTTAGTCCTGGCGAGCAGTACTTC
v_call: TRBV7-2; d_call: -; j_call: TRBJ2-3; clone_size: -; cdr3_aa: CASSLGVLGTQYF; cdr3_nt: TGTGCCAGCAGCTTAGGGGTACTCGGTACGCAGTATTTT
v_call: TRBV6-1; d_call: -; j_call: TRBJ2-7; clone_size: -; cdr3_aa: CASTAGYEQYF; cdr3_nt: TGTGCCAGTACAGCGGGCTACGAGCAGTACTTC
v_call: TRBV20-1; d_call: -; j_call: TRBJ2-7; clone_size: once; cdr3_aa: CSARQPGKQYF; cdr3_nt: TGCAGTGCCCGGCAACCGGGTAAGCAGTACTTC
v_call: TRBV19; d_call: -; j_call: TRBJ2-7; clone_size: -; cdr3_aa: CASSIRTEYEQYF; cdr3_nt: TGTGCCAGTAGTATCCGGACGGAATACGAGCAGTACTTC
v_call: TRBV9; d_call: -; j_call: TRBJ2-3; clone_size: -; cdr3_aa: CASSVGNIYTDTQYF; cdr3_nt: TGTGCCAGCAGCGTAGGGAACATATACACGGATACGCAGTATTTT
v_call: TRBV9; d_call: -; j_call: TRBJ2-1; clone_size: -; cdr3_aa: CASSAHSRGSYNEQFF; cdr3_nt: TGTGCCAGCAGCGCGCATTCGAGGGGCTCCTACAATGAGCAGTTCTTC
v_call: TRBV19; d_call: -; j_call: TRBJ2-6; clone_size: -; cdr3_aa: CASKRHFSGANVLTF; cdr3_nt: TGTGCCAGTAAACGACATTTCTCTGGGGCCAACGTCCTGACTTTC
v_call: TRBV28; d_call: -; j_call: TRBJ1-2; clone_size: few; cdr3_aa: CASSLEGRHYGYTF; cdr3_nt: TGTGCCAGCAGTTTAGAGGGGCGCCACTATGGCTACACCTTC
v_call: TRBV6-1; d_call: TRBD1; j_call: TRBJ2-1; clone_size: -; cdr3_aa: CASSELWDRQFF; cdr3_nt: TGTGCCAGCAGTGAACTTTGGGACAGACAGTTCTTC
v_call: TRBV29-1; d_call: TRBD2; j_call: TRBJ2-3; clone_size: -; cdr3_aa: CSVVSSGSTDTQYF; cdr3_nt: TGCAGCGTTGTCTCTAGCGGGAGTACAGATACGCAGTATTTT
v_call: TRBV5-4; d_call: -; j_call: TRBJ2-1; clone_size: -; cdr3_aa: CASSLRYNEQFF; cdr3_nt: TGTGCCAGCAGCTTGAGGTACAATGAGCAGTTCTTC
v_call: TRBV5-1; d_call: -; j_call: TRBJ1-2; clone_size: once; cdr3_aa: CASSLGLGYTF; cdr3_nt: TGCGCCAGCAGCTTGGGGCTAGGCTACACCTTC
v_call: TRBV9; d_call: -; j_call: TRBJ2-2; clone_size: once; cdr3_aa: CASSVVPGPSNTGELFF; cdr3_nt: TGTGCCAGCAGCGTAGTACCAGGGCCTTCGAACACCGGGGAGCTGTTTTTT
v_call: TRBV5-6; d_call: TRBD2; j_call: TRBJ2-1; clone_size: -; cdr3_aa: CASSLRTSGTRSSYNEQFF; cdr3_nt: TGTGCCAGCAGCTTGCGGACTAGCGGCACCCGCAGCTCCTACAATGAGCAGTTCTTC
v_call: TRBV5-1; d_call: -; j_call: TRBJ2-2; clone_size: -; cdr3_aa: CASSFEDNTGELFF; cdr3_nt: TGCGCCAGCAGCTTTGAAGATAACACCGGGGAGCTGTTTTTT
v_call: TRBV5-6; d_call: -; j_call: TRBJ1-5; clone_size: -; cdr3_aa: CASSKVGNQPQHF; cdr3_nt: TGTGCCAGCTCGAAGGTTGGCAATCAGCCCCAGCATTTT
v_call: TRBV29-1; d_call: TRBD1; j_call: TRBJ2-3; clone_size: -; cdr3_aa: CSVEGGQGIRTDTQYF; cdr3_nt: TGCAGCGTTGAGGGGGGACAGGGTATTAGGACAGATACGCAGTATTTT
v_call: TRBV6-1; d_call: TRBD2; j_call: TRBJ2-3; clone_size: once; cdr3_aa: CAYRAGGSTDTQYF; cdr3_nt: TGTGCCTACAGAGCGGGAGGAAGCACAGATACGCAGTATTTT
v_call: TRBV6-1; d_call: -; j_call: TRBJ1-2; clone_size: -; cdr3_aa: CASKRQDYGYTF; cdr3_nt: TGTGCCAGCAAGAGGCAAGACTATGGCTACACCTTC
v_call: TRBV27; d_call: -; j_call: TRBJ1-5; clone_size: -; cdr3_aa: CASSPTVMSQPQHF; cdr3_nt: TGTGCCAGCAGTCCGACGGTCATGAGTCAGCCCCAGCATTTT
v_call: TRBV7-2; d_call: -; j_call: TRBJ2-7; clone_size: -; cdr3_aa: CASSSSGPIPYEQYF; cdr3_nt: TGTGCCAGCAGCTCTTCCGGGCCTATTCCCTACGAGCAGTACTTC
v_call: TRBV7-6; d_call: -; j_call: TRBJ1-3; clone_size: -; cdr3_aa: CASSPAQGPGNTIYF; cdr3_nt: TGTGCCAGCAGCCCGGCCCAGGGACCTGGAAACACCATATATTTT
v_call: TRBV7-9; d_call: -; j_call: TRBJ2-7; clone_size: -; cdr3_aa: CASSPASQIQYF; cdr3_nt: TGTGCCAGCAGCCCTGCATCGCAGATCCAGTACTTC
v_call: TRBV11-2; d_call: TRBD1; j_call: TRBJ2-4; clone_size: -; cdr3_aa: CASSLVPRQGGSKNIQYF; cdr3_nt: TGTGCCAGCAGCTTAGTTCCCCGACAGGGCGGTTCCAAAAACATTCAGTACTTC
v_call: TRBV5-1; d_call: -; j_call: TRBJ1-3; clone_size: -; cdr3_aa: CASSLYGLGTGNTIYF; cdr3_nt: TGCGCCAGCAGCTTGTATGGCTTAGGTACTGGAAACACCATATATTTT
v_call: TRBV7-8; d_call: -; j_call: TRBJ1-6; clone_size: -; cdr3_aa: CASTLGVSPYYSPLHF; cdr3_nt: TGTGCCAGCACCTTGGGGGTGTCTCCGTATTATTCACCCCTCCACTTT
v_call: TRBV9; d_call: -; j_call: TRBJ2-1; clone_size: -; cdr3_aa: CASSRGQTEQFF; cdr3_nt: TGTGCCAGCAGCCGCGGACAGACCGAGCAGTTCTTC
v_call: TRBV6-1; d_call: -; j_call: TRBJ1-4; clone_size: -; cdr3_aa: CASSRDVNEKLFF; cdr3_nt: TGTGCCAGCTCCCGGGACGTTAATGAAAAACTGTTTTTT
v_call: TRBV9; d_call: TRBD2; j_call: TRBJ2-1; clone_size: -; cdr3_aa: CASSVRQGGSGSGEQFF; cdr3_nt: TGTGCCAGCAGCGTTAGACAGGGTGGTAGCGGGAGTGGTGAGCAGTTCTTC
v_call: TRBV28; d_call: TRBD2; j_call: TRBJ2-7; clone_size: -; cdr3_aa: CATLRVGREGRPSYEQYF; cdr3_nt: TGTGCCACCCTCCGGGTGGGGCGGGAGGGACGCCCCTCCTACGAGCAGTACTTC
v_call: TRBV5-4; d_call: -; j_call: TRBJ2-1; clone_size: -; cdr3_aa: CASSLSSVDEQFF; cdr3_nt: TGTGCCAGCAGCTTGTCTAGCGTGGATGAGCAGTTCTTC
v_call: TRBV5-1; d_call: TRBD2; j_call: TRBJ2-1; clone_size: -; cdr3_aa: CASSLALAADEQFF; cdr3_nt: TGCGCCAGCAGCTTGGCTCTAGCGGCGGATGAGCAGTTCTTC
v_call: TRBV2; d_call: TRBD1; j_call: TRBJ1-2; clone_size: once; cdr3_aa: CASSDQRTGGSGYTF; cdr3_nt: TGTGCCAGCAGTGACCAACGGACAGGGGGCTCTGGCTACACCTTC
v_call: TRBV28; d_call: TRBD2; j_call: TRBJ2-1; clone_size: -; cdr3_aa: CASSYTSGRGEFF; cdr3_nt: TGTGCCAGCAGTTACACTAGCGGGAGAGGTGAGTTCTTC
v_call: TRBV28; d_call: -; j_call: TRBJ1-2; clone_size: -; cdr3_aa: CASSFQENYGYTF; cdr3_nt: TGTGCCAGCAGTTTTCAGGAGAACTATGGCTACACCTTC
v_call: TRBV15; d_call: TRBD2; j_call: TRBJ2-7; clone_size: -; cdr3_aa: CATSRATRTSGRPQYF; cdr3_nt: TGTGCCACCAGCAGAGCAACGAGAACTAGCGGGAGGCCGCAGTACTTC
v_call: TRBV7-9; d_call: TRBD1; j_call: TRBJ2-1; clone_size: -; cdr3_aa: CASSWDRGRNEQFF; cdr3_nt: TGTGCCAGCAGCTGGGACAGGGGGAGGAATGAGCAGTTCTTC
v_call: TRBV5-1; d_call: -; j_call: TRBJ1-4; clone_size: -; cdr3_aa: CASSPRPGADEKLFF; cdr3_nt: TGCGCCAGCAGCCCAAGACCAGGGGCAGATGAAAAACTGTTTTTT
v_call: TRBV7-2; d_call: -; j_call: TRBJ1-2; clone_size: -; cdr3_aa: CASSLFRVDGYTF; cdr3_nt: TGTGCCAGCAGCTTATTCAGGGTGGATGGCTACACCTTC
v_call: TRBV6-5; d_call: TRBD2; j_call: TRBJ2-1; clone_size: -; cdr3_aa: CASRSGGGYYNEQFF; cdr3_nt: TGTGCCAGCAGGTCGGGAGGGGGGTACTACAATGAGCAGTTCTTC
v_call: TRBV7-9; d_call: -; j_call: TRBJ2-7; clone_size: -; cdr3_aa: CASSLAGANYEQYF; cdr3_nt: TGTGCCAGCAGCTTAGCTGGGGCAAACTACGAGCAGTACTTC
v_call: TRBV30; d_call: -; j_call: TRBJ1-2; clone_size: -; cdr3_aa: CAWSVSVNYGYTF; cdr3_nt: TGTGCCTGGAGTGTATCGGTTAACTATGGCTACACCTTC
v_call: TRBV30; d_call: TRBD2; j_call: TRBJ2-5; clone_size: -; cdr3_aa: CAWSQGGTSGRRFQETQYF; cdr3_nt: TGTGCCTGGAGCCAGGGTGGGACTAGCGGGAGGCGCTTCCAAGAGACCCAGTACTTC
v_call: TRBV11-2; d_call: -; j_call: TRBJ2-1; clone_size: once; cdr3_aa: CASSLRGLTSYNEQFF; cdr3_nt: TGTGCCAGCAGCCTACGAGGACTTACCTCCTACAATGAGCAGTTCTTC
v_call: TRBV10-1; d_call: -; j_call: TRBJ1-6; clone_size: -; cdr3_aa: CASSERRVFYNSPLHF; cdr3_nt: TGCGCCAGCAGTGAGAGAAGGGTCTTTTATAATTCACCCCTCCACTTT
v_call: TRBV28; d_call: -; j_call: TRBJ1-1; clone_size: -; cdr3_aa: CASSFRGREAFF; cdr3_nt: TGTGCCAGCAGTTTTCGGGGCAGAGAAGCTTTCTTT
v_call: TRBV25-1; d_call: -; j_call: TRBJ1-5; clone_size: once; cdr3_aa: CASSDSGWNQPQHF; cdr3_nt: TGTGCCAGCAGTGATTCAGGGTGGAATCAGCCCCAGCATTTT